A single sample is the source of the 19 T cell receptor beta chains below, sequenced in a study of T cells in Graves' hyperthyroidism and ophthalmopathy. TCR beta CDR3 regions were amplified from RNA transcripts. The primer set for the first-round RT-PCR of the TCR CDR3 was HTBI. TCRdb redid the calling of the multiplex PCR reads with MiXCR, one entry per CDR3 protein. In the table there are roughly 720,000 distinct CDR3 sequences, approximately 15% of which are singletons. Material for sequencing was blood. The source is a man aged 45-65 years with Graves' hyperthyroidism.

This clonotype was observed a handful of times. The gene calls are TRBV20-1 and TRBJ2-7, with 8 bases matching TRBD2. Germline V gene sequence: CDR1 DFQATT, CDR2 SNEGSKA (reference sequence). Unmatched junction bases numbered 6, after V lost 6 bases and J lost 2 bases. The CDR3 runs to 13 residues. The CDR3 nucleotides read TGCAGTGCAGCTACTAGCGGCACCTACGAGCAGTACTTC. As protein: CSAATSGTYEQYF.

The chain has TRBV19 and TRBJ2-2; D is uncertain. The CDR3 runs 14 residues. Germline V gene sequence: CDR1 LNHDA, CDR2 SQIVND (reference sequence). With 8 bases removed from V and 4 bases from J, the gap between germline ends came to 14 bases. The CDR3 nucleotides read TGTGCCAGTTCGTTACAGCCACCCACCGGGGAGCTGTTTTTT. Translated: CASSLQPPTGELFF.

This clonotype was counted between two and nine times. The V call is TRBV12-3 or TRBV12-4, the J call TRBJ2-7; D unresolved. Deletions cut 4 bases from V and 3 bases from J, with 7 bases between. CDR3 length equals 12 residues. CDR3 in amino acids: CASSSEYYEQYF. DNA of the CDR3: TGTGCCAGCAGTTCGGAGTACTACGAGCAGTACTTC.

Ten or more counts support this clonotype. V usage is TRBV11-2 and J usage is TRBJ2-2; D might be TRBD2 (5 bases). There are 16 residues in the CDR3. V was pared by 1 base and J by 3 bases, with 12 bases between. The germline CDR1 and CDR2 sequences are SGHAT and FQNNGV. CDR3 in amino acids: CASSLGLPADTGELFF. The CDR3 coding sequence is TGTGCCAGCAGCTTAGGGCTGCCAGCGGACACCGGGGAGCTGTTTTTT.

On this clonotype itself: A clone one base away is much larger, so this may be a read error. The chain employs TRBV2 and TRBJ1-5; 12 bases agree with TRBD1. Germline V lookup: CDR1 SNHLY, CDR2 FYNNEI. CDR3 size: 15 residues. CDR3 coding DNA: TGTGCCAGCAGCGAGGGACAGGGGGCTTTTCAGCCCCACCATTTT. This sequence encodes CASSEGQGAFQPHHF.

This rearrangement joins TRBV28 to TRBJ2-1, with 9 bases that match TRBD1. The CDR3 runs 16 residues. CDR1 is MDHEN, CDR2 SYDVKM, per germline. The junction had 8 bases not matched to a gene; V was cut back by 2 bases and J by 6 bases. The CDR3 bases are TGTGCCAGCAGTTTAATTTCCGGGACAGGGTTCAATGAGCAGTTCTTC. Protein product: CASSLISGTGFNEQFF.

The sample holds many counts of this clonotype. The rearrangement joins TRBV11-3 to TRBJ2-1; the match to TRBD2 covers 13 bases. The ends lost 0 bases at V and 8 bases at J; junction bases unmatched: 4. CDR1 is SGHNT, CDR2 YENEEA, per germline. This CDR3 region has 16 residues. CDR3 sequence: CASSLELAGGPYEQFF. CDR3 sequence (DNA): TGTGCCAGCAGCTTAGAACTAGCGGGAGGGCCCTATGAGCAGTTCTTC.

The rearrangement joins TRBV9 to TRBJ2-7, with 8 positions matching TRBD1. Unmatched junction bases numbered 7, after V lost 4 bases and J lost 1 base. This CDR3 has 15 amino acids. CDR1 is SGDLS, CDR2 YYNGEE, per germline. CDR3 sequence (DNA): TGTGCCAGCAGCTTGACGACAGGGGAATCCTACGAGCAGTACTTC. It codes for CASSLTTGESYEQYF.

The rearrangement uses TRBV13 and TRBJ2-1; perhaps TRBD2 as D (6 bases). CDR3 length: 17 residues. Germline V gives CDR1 PRHDT, CDR2 FYEKMQ (reference sequence). Trimming removed 4 bases from V and 2 bases from J, with 18 bases in between. The CDR3 loop is CASSWVGERVTYNEQFF. The CDR3 DNA is TGTGCCAGCAGCTGGGTTGGTGAGCGGGTAACCTACAATGAGCAGTTCTTC.

This clonotype was detected many times. The chain links TRBV28 to TRBJ2-7, with 7 bases lining up with TRBD2. Germline-derived CDR1 and CDR2 are MDHEN and SYDVKM. Losses at the gene ends were 1 base for V and 7 bases for J; bases not matched to a gene: 7. There are 14 residues in the CDR3. The CDR3 is CASSLFVGGLEQYF. CDR3 nucleotides: TGTGCCAGCAGTTTATTCGTGGGGGGGTTGGAGCAGTACTTC. The entire variable domain, with the rest obtained from reference TRBV28 and TRBJ2-7, is as follows: DVKVTQSSRYLVKRTGEKVFLECVQDMDHENMFWYRQDPGLGLRLIYFSYDVKMKEKGDIPEGYSVSREKKERFSLILESASTNQTSMYLCASSLFVGGLEQYFGPGTRLTVT.

Only a few counts were recorded for this clonotype. The V call is TRBV29-1, the J call TRBJ2-3; 9 bases agree with TRBD1. This CDR3 spans 14 amino acids. Germline-derived CDR1 and CDR2 are SQVTM and ANQGSEA. V was pared by 6 bases and J by 4 bases, with 8 bases of the junction left unmatched. This chain's CDR3 is CSVVRDRVPDTQYF. CDR3 sequence (DNA): TGCAGCGTGGTCCGGGACAGGGTGCCAGATACGCAGTATTTT.

This clonotype was found a few times. The chain recombines TRBV4-1 with TRBJ2-1; D uncertain. Trimming removed 0 bases from V and 7 bases from J, with 4 bases in between. This CDR3 is built from 12 residues. In germline, CDR1 is MGHRA, CDR2 YSYEKL. The CDR3 loop reads CASSQDMNEQFF. The DNA of the CDR3 is TGCGCCAGCAGCCAAGATATGAATGAGCAGTTCTTC.

This clonotype appeared a few times. The chain has TRBV7-8 and TRBJ2-7; 8 positions match TRBD2. This CDR3 is 16 amino acids long. Germline V CDR1 and CDR2: SGHVS, FQNEAQ. V lost 5 bases, J lost 4 bases, and 13 bases stayed unmatched. The CDR3 DNA reads as TGTGCCAGCAGCCTATCCCCAGCGGGAGAAAATTACGAGCAGTACTTC. Encoded protein: CASSLSPAGENYEQYF. The full variable domain, its missing parts supplied by reference TRBV7-8 and TRBJ2-7, is GAGVSQSPRYKVAKRGQDVALRCDPISGHVSLFWYQQALGQGPEFLTYFQNEAQLDKSGLPSDRFFAERPEGSVSTLKIQRTQQEDSAVYLCASSLSPAGENYEQYFGPGTRLTVT.

This chain joins TRBV18 and TRBJ2-2, with TRBD2 as a possible D gene (5 bases). The CDR3 totals 16 residues. V lost 3 bases and J lost 0, with 11 bases in between. Per germline, CDR1 KGHSH and CDR2 LQKENI. The CDR3 sequence is CASSPRTFANTGELFF. CDR3 bases: TGTGCCAGCTCACCCCGGACTTTCGCGAACACCGGGGAGCTGTTTTTT.

The sample holds many counts of this clonotype. The V and J genes are TRBV3-1 and TRBJ2-2; 10 bases line up with TRBD2. J gave up 1 base and V 5 bases, and 4 bases lay outside the gene matches. The CDR3 runs to 16 residues. CDR1 is LGHDT, CDR2 YNNKEL, per germline (reference sequence). CDR3 coding DNA: TGTGCCAGCAGCTCCCGACTAGCGGGGAACACCGGGGAGCTGTTTTTT. This translates into CASSSRLAGNTGELFF. The full variable domain, in which reference TRBV3-1 and TRBJ2-2 provide the parts outside the CDR3, is DTAVSQTPKYLVTQMGNDKSIKCEQNLGHDTMYWYKQDSKKFLKIMFSYNNKELIINETVPNRFSPKSPDKAHLNLHINSLELGDSAVYFCASSSRLAGNTGELFFGEGSRLTVL.

Only a few counts were recorded for this clonotype. The rearrangement uses TRBV9 and TRBJ2-1; D gene unclear. CDR3 size: 12 residues. V lost 3 bases and J 10 bases, leaving 11 bases between the germline ends. Germline V lookup: CDR1 SGDLS, CDR2 YYNGEE. CDR3 nucleotides: TGTGCCAGCAGCGCTCCAAAGACCGAGCAGTTCTTC. It encodes CASSAPKTEQFF. Looking up the rest from reference TRBV9 and TRBJ2-1 gives the full variable domain: DSGVTQTPKHLITATGQRVTLRCSPRSGDLSVYWYQQSLDQGLQFLIQYYNGEERAKGNILERFSAQQFPDLHSELNLSSLELGDSALYFCASSAPKTEQFFGPGTRLTVL.

This clonotype was picked up many times. The genes are TRBV6-6 and TRBJ2-7, with D perhaps assigned TRBD1 or TRBD2 (5 bases each). V shed 2 bases and J shed 2 bases, with 19 bases lying between them. CDR3 length: 17 residues. Germline V gives CDR1 MNHNY, CDR2 SVGAGI (reference sequence). The CDR3 here is CASSYDSQGVSPYEQYF. For the CDR3, the DNA is TGTGCCAGCAGTTACGATTCCCAGGGAGTCTCTCCCTACGAGCAGTACTTC.

The chain joins TRBV12-3 or TRBV12-4 to TRBJ2-1; TRBD2 matches at 8 bases. V lost 10 bases, J lost 4 bases, and 6 bases stayed unmatched. The CDR3 sequence is 13 residues long. CDR3 residues: CATRLARYNEQFF. The DNA of the CDR3 is TGTGCCACCCGACTAGCGAGATACAATGAGCAGTTCTTC.

This clonotype was seen at least ten times. The V call is TRBV10-3, the J call TRBJ1-6; D is ambiguous. The CDR3 is 14 residues long. The V end lost 4 bases, the J end lost 7 bases, and 11 bases lay between the germline ends. Germline V gene data show CDR1 as ENHRY and CDR2 as SYGVKD. This CDR3 reads CAISVMDRNSPLHF. CDR3 coding DNA: TGTGCCATCAGTGTTATGGATAGGAATTCACCCCTCCACTTT.